This T cell receptor (beta chain) stems from a study of low-dose radiotherapy and immunotherapy resistance in tumors (dated by TCRdb to 2021 to 2024). As for the study more broadly: In Cohort 1, each fraction delivered 0.5 Gy every 2 weeks, and the prescribed total PTV dose was 6.5 Gy. Patients in Cohort 2 were given 1 Gy per fraction every two weeks, for a total of 13 Gy across 26 weeks. Eight patients were included in the translational analysis: three from the first dose cohort and the first five from the second dose cohort. Trial participants were not randomized into treatment groups. Patients were given nivolumab as a 240 mg flat dose every two weeks and ipilimumab at 1 mg/kg every six weeks, with both drugs delivered intravenously. Intravenous cyclophosphamide at 200 mg/m2 was administered every two weeks, one day ahead of each radiation and immunotherapy administration. Patients took aspirin 300 mg orally once daily for four cycles, starting on cycle 1 day 1.

There are many counts of this clonotype. Its recognized antigen is unknown. The sample holds no much larger clone one base away, and base qualities are not on file. The sample was run on an Illumina HiSeq 2500. Superscript III and a set of TRAV- and TRBV-specific primers were used to synthesize first-strand cDNA, so that both TCRalpha and TCRbeta chains were covered. TCRs were amplified with Phusion for around 19 PCR cycles, with a constant-region primer paired with the adapter attached to the V primers. Amplification of the isolated mRNA was done with the MessageAmp II aRNA Amplification Kit, which involved a roughly 17-hour in vitro transcription at 37 degrees C. The Dynabeads mRNA DIRECT Purification Kit was used to isolate mRNA for TCR sequencing. Indexed Illumina adapters were added in a second Phusion PCR of around 27 cycles, and the PCR products were purified with AMPure XP beads. The study's own analysis went as follows. Using custom Perl scripts, TCR sequences encoding the same protein were pooled, out-of-frame sequences were removed, and the abundance of each clonotype was computed. Any TCR sequence backed by just one read was left out of the analysis. Among the metrics used to describe the repertoires were Shannon entropy, Gini index, clonality, richness, and the frequency of TCRs shared between repertoires. The public sequencing data were trimmed at Q25 with fastp and processed into clonotypes with MiXCR by TCRdb, which kept only in-frame beta chains. Each CDR3 protein gets just one entry, which takes the most common genes and DNA from the rows behind it. It is TCRdb's table, rather than the study itself, that gives the V and J calls and clone size. The sample yields 100,000 or so distinct CDR3 sequences; about a fifth were counted once. About 4% of the sample is in the top ten clones.

The meaning of the sample's time point label: after trial treatment. Interpreted using the paper, the treatment or condition label stands for: LDRT plus nivolumab, ipilimumab, low-dose cyclophosphamide and aspirin (RACIN trial). The donors came from RACIN, which was a single-arm phase I dose-escalation trial that paired nivolumab and ipilimumab with aspirin, low-dose cyclophosphamide and low-dose radiotherapy. Patients were eligible if they had advanced solid tumors that were TIL-negative. Trimming accounts for 0 bases at V and 10 bases at J, while the number of junction bases matched to no gene is 7. There are 15 amino acids in the CDR3, from cysteine to phenylalanine inclusive. The retained sequence is limited to the CDR3, 45 bases, with the frame set at the first base. The CDR1 and CDR2 encoded by the germline V gene are SGHRS and YFSETQ.

In this chain, TRBV5-1 is recombined with TRBJ2-1, and TRBD2 matches 10 of the central bases. This TCR came from a male donor with prostate cancer. The starting material was PBMCs, obtained after low-dose radiotherapy plus immunotherapy. The DNA sequence reads TGCGCCAGCAGCTTGGCAGCGGGGGGGCCAGTAGAGCAGTTCTTC. Its translation is CASSLAAGGPVEQFF. When the CDR3 is completed using the reference TRBV5-1 and TRBJ2-1 genes on either side, the full variable domain is KAGVTQTPRYLIKTRGQQVTLSCSPISGHRSVSWYQQTPGQGLQFLFEYFSETQRNKGNFPGRFSGRQFSNSRSEMNVSTLELGDSALYLCASSLAAGGPVEQFFGPGTRLTVL.